Following are 5 T cell receptor beta chains from one sample sequenced in a study of tumor-infiltrating lymphocytes in primary liver carcinoma. The template, about 550 ng total RNA, yielded TCR beta cDNA made with a constant-region primer. Modified slightly, ARM-PCR produced TCR beta libraries over three nested multiplex PCR rounds. Rounds one and two of PCR, each of roughly 10 cycles, were primed with TRBV1-TRBV30 forward primers and a C-beta reverse primer. In TCRdb, the multiplex PCR reads were re-called with MiXCR into one record per CDR3 protein. Here the sample spans 90,000 to 100,000 distinct CDR3 sequences, 69% being singletons. Bulk tissue was left unsorted, and RNA and DNA were co-extracted from about 21-30 mg of it. The sequenced material came from liver tumor tissue from sampling region 5. The subset is: tumor region T5, tumor centre. These TCRs come from a woman aged 55-70 years with primary liver carcinoma and hepatitis B virus infection.

The chain carries TRBV5-4 and TRBJ2-3, with D possibly TRBD2 on 5 matching bases. The ends were cut back, 4 bases at V and 2 bases at J, with 17 bases in the middle. This CDR3 region has 16 residues. The germline CDR1 and CDR2 sequences are SGHNT and YYREEE (reference sequence). The CDR3 nucleotides read TGTGCCAGCAGCGTACCTAACGGAGGCTACACAGATACGCAGTATTTT. Its protein product is CASSVPNGGYTDTQYF. Supplemented by reference TRBV5-4 and TRBJ2-3, the full variable domain reads ETGVTQSPTHLIKTRGQQVTLRCSSQSGHNTVSWYQQALGQGPQFIFQYYREEENGRGNFPPRFSGLQFPNYSSELNVNALELDDSALYLCASSVPNGGYTDTQYFGPGTRLTVL.

This clonotype has more than one count but fewer than ten. One base away lies a much larger clone, so this may be a sequencing read error. V and J are TRBV6-1 and TRBJ2-1; unclear D gene. Trimming pared 0 bases from V and 1 base from J, leaving 10 bases between. CDR1 and CDR2 from the germline V gene are MNHNS and SASEGT. The CDR3 runs to 16 residues. The CDR3 is CASSEALTHSYNEQFF. For the CDR3, the DNA is TGTGCCAGCAGTGAAGCGCTTACTCATTCCTACAATGAGCAGTTCTTC.

Of note for this clonotype: One end of the junction is discordant with germline, which a read error may explain. The V and J genes are TRBV12-3 or TRBV12-4 and TRBJ2-1; 9 bases line up with TRBD1. The CDR3 has 20 amino acids. The CDR3 here is CASSPPPGQGGRSPYNEQLF. CDR3 DNA: TGTGCCAGCAGCCCTCCCCCGGGACAGGGAGGGCGAAGCCCCTACAATGAGCAGCTCTTC.

As regards this clonotype: One end of the junction does not line up with germline, which may come from a read error. This chain uses TRBV4-2 with TRBJ2-2; TRBD1 agrees at 8 bases. The CDR3 sequence is 15 residues long. Germline assignment: CDR1 LGHNA and CDR2 YNFKEQ. Here the CDR3 reads CASCQDRGDNGELFF. The CDR3 coding sequence is TGTGCCAGCTGCCAAGACAGGGGTGATAACGGGGAGCTGTTTTTT.

This clonotype was seen only a few times. Since a much larger clone is just one base distant, this may be a read error. The gene calls are TRBV12-3 or TRBV12-4 and TRBJ1-6; D is unresolved. The CDR3 consists of 14 residues. V was pared by 3 bases and J by 17 bases, with 20 bases between. This CDR3 is CASSFTTLNSPFHF. The CDR3 DNA is TGTGCCAGCAGTTTTACAACTTTGAATTCTCCCTTCCACTTT.